One sample yielded the 19 T cell receptor beta chains listed below, sequenced in a study of T cell responses to AZD1222 COVID-19 vaccine (dated by TCRdb to the early 2020s). The library was made by the immunoSEQ multiplex PCR assay. The table was pulled from immuneACCESS by TCRdb, which kept in-frame rearrangements only. Such tables lose some clones; where checked, under half of the loss comes from unresolved V genes, and the rest has no known cause. Within this sample are approximately 150,000 clones, with about 92% of them counted one time only. The ten biggest clones cover approximately 5.4% of the sample. The sample's time point label, decoded: baseline before first vaccination. This sample comprised peripheral blood, obtained on day 0 of AZD1222 vaccination. These receptor sequences come from an adult in good health.

V usage is TRBV4-1 and J usage is TRBJ2-2, with 7 bases matching TRBD2. The CDR3 sequence is 15 residues long. With 1 base clipped from V and 6 bases from J, the junction kept 5 bases outside the gene matches. In germline, CDR1 is MGHRA, CDR2 YSYEKL. The chain's CDR3 is CASSQAGGRPGELFF. In nucleotides, the CDR3 is TGCGCCAGCAGCCAAGCGGGGGGTCGCCCCGGGGAGCTGTTTTTT.

This chain uses TRBV7-8 with TRBJ1-5; the match to TRBD1 covers 7 bases. Germline CDR1 SGHVS, CDR2 FQNEAQ. V trimming: 5 bases; J trimming: 5 bases; junction bases outside the gene matches: 3. The CDR3 is 13 residues long. The CDR3 is CASSVDRDQPQHF. The CDR3 region has the DNA TGTGCCAGCAGCGTCGACAGGGATCAGCCCCAGCATTTT.

This chain joins TRBV4-3 and TRBJ1-1, with a possible D match to TRBD1 (6 bases). The V gene's germline CDR1 is LGHNA and CDR2 YSLEER. Trimming stripped 0 bases from V and 6 bases from J, with 20 bases between. This CDR3 comprises 17 residues. The CDR3 nucleotides are TGCGCCAGCAGCCAAGATAGTGGCATGGGGTCAGGGGCTGAAGCTTTCTTT. Translating it yields CASSQDSGMGSGAEAFF.

The gene calls are TRBV18 and TRBJ2-3, with D possibly TRBD1 on 5 matching bases. Germline V gives CDR1 KGHSH, CDR2 LQKENI. This CDR3 is built from 16 residues. V was cut by 6 bases and J by 2 bases, with 18 bases left in between. The CDR3, as DNA: TGTGCCAGCTCGACAAGATCACAGGCCCTCACAGATACGCAGTATTTT. Its protein is CASSTRSQALTDTQYF.

The rearrangement uses TRBV18 and TRBJ2-2; no clear D. Deletions cut 3 bases from V and 1 base from J, with 9 bases between. This CDR3 is 15 amino acids long. Germline CDR1 KGHSH, CDR2 LQKENI. The CDR3 loop reads CASSPSRRNTGELFF. The CDR3 nucleotides read TGTGCCAGCTCACCTAGCAGGCGGAACACCGGGGAGCTGTTTTTT.

The V gene is TRBV7-2, the J gene TRBJ1-2; 8 bases align to TRBD1. The length of the CDR3 is 15 residues. Germline trimming cut 3 bases from V and 2 bases from J; bases unmatched to any gene: 5. Germline V gene data show CDR1 as SGHTA and CDR2 as FQGNSA. CDR3 nucleotide sequence: TGTGCCAGCAGCTTTTACACAGGGGGGAACTATGGCTACACCTTC. Amino acids: CASSFYTGGNYGYTF.

The rearrangement links TRBV2 to TRBJ2-7, with 10 bases identical to TRBD1. In germline, CDR1 is SNHLY, CDR2 FYNNEI. The CDR3 length is 13 residues. V shed 6 bases and J 5 bases; nucleotides not matched to a gene: 4. The CDR3 region is CASSRTGGNEQYF. CDR3 nucleotides: TGTGCCAGCAGCCGGACAGGGGGAAACGAGCAGTACTTC.

The chain has TRBV18 and TRBJ1-5; the D gene is possibly TRBD1 (6 bases). V lost 3 bases to trimming and J lost 3 bases, with 12 bases between them. The CDR3 extends over 15 amino acids. Germline loops: CDR1 KGHSH, CDR2 LQKENI. CDR3 in DNA: TGTGCCAGCTCACCCCTGGGACATCCCAATCAGCCCCAGCATTTT. This translates into CASSPLGHPNQPQHF.

The V gene is TRBV10-1, the J gene TRBJ1-1; D ambiguous. Germline V gene sequence: CDR1 WNHNN, CDR2 SYGVQD (reference sequence). The ends were cut back, 1 base at V and 1 base at J, with 7 bases in the middle. CDR3 length equals 14 residues. This chain's CDR3 is CASSEFRSNTEAFF. CDR3 DNA: TGCGCCAGCAGTGAGTTTCGGTCGAACACTGAAGCTTTCTTT.

The genes are TRBV10-1 and TRBJ2-2, with D perhaps matching TRBD2 (5 bases). This CDR3 comprises 16 residues. Germline CDR1 and CDR2: WNHNN and SYGVQD (reference sequence). Trimming stripped 6 bases from V and 0 bases from J, with 14 bases between. CDR3 in DNA: TGCGCCAGCAGCACGAGTGGGGAGACGAACACCGGGGAGCTGTTTTTT. Residues: CASSTSGETNTGELFF.

The rearrangement joins TRBV5-4 to TRBJ2-2, with 8 bases aligning to TRBD2. CDR3 length: 13 amino acids. CDR1 and CDR2 (germline): SGHNT, YYREEE (reference sequence). J lost 8 bases, V lost 4 bases, and 4 bases had no gene match. The CDR3 is CASSPGLAGELFF. The CDR3 nucleotides read TGTGCCAGCAGCCCAGGACTAGCAGGGGAGCTGTTTTTT.

The V gene is TRBV4-2, the J gene TRBJ2-5; 8 bases are shared with TRBD2. V was clipped by 1 base and J by 5 bases; unmatched bases: 9. Germline CDR1 LGHNA, CDR2 YNFKEQ. The CDR3 covers 16 residues. The CDR3 sequence: CASSQGTGTSRETQYF. The DNA of the CDR3 is TGTGCCAGCAGCCAAGGGACCGGGACTAGTCGGGAGACCCAGTACTTC.

This clone has only one observation. This chain uses TRBV27 with TRBJ2-7; D might be TRBD1 (6 bases). V lost 6 bases and J 4 bases, leaving 25 bases between the germline ends. The CDR3 sequence is 17 residues long. From germline, CDR1 is MNHEY and CDR2 SMNVEV (reference sequence). CDR3 loop: CASSFITGHPGYYEQYF. CDR3 bases: TGTGCCAGCAGCTTCATCACGGGACACCCAGGGTATTACGAGCAGTACTTC.

V usage is TRBV5-4 and J usage is TRBJ2-3; D call uncertain. CDR3 length: 13 amino acids. The ends were cut back, 2 bases at V and 4 bases at J, with 8 bases in the middle. Germline CDR1 and CDR2: SGHNT and YYREEE (reference sequence). DNA of the CDR3: TGTGCCAGCAGCTTTAAGGGCGCAGATACGCAGTATTTT. This codes for CASSFKGADTQYF.

The genes are TRBV7-9 and TRBJ2-1, with 7 nucleotides matching TRBD1. Germline V lookup: CDR1 SEHNR, CDR2 FQNEAQ (reference sequence). The CDR3 loop spans 11 amino acids. The J segment lost 15 bases and the V segment lost 5 bases, leaving 7 bases of the junction unmatched. The CDR3 sequence: CASSQGGQPFF. DNA for the CDR3: TGTGCCAGCAGCCAAGGGGGACAGCCGTTCTTC.

The chain has TRBV6-2 or TRBV6-3 and TRBJ2-7; D is unresolved. V gave up 0 bases and J gave up 6 bases, with 12 bases separating them. Germline V gene lookup returns CDR1 MNHEY and CDR2 SVGEGT. The CDR3 is 14 amino acids. DNA for the CDR3: TGTGCCAGCAGTTACTCGACTTTGCAGGCCGAGCAGTACTTC. It codes for CASSYSTLQAEQYF.

The chain has TRBV5-6 and TRBJ1-1; 8 bases are shared with TRBD1. Germline trimming cut 4 bases from V and 4 bases from J; bases unmatched to any gene: 9. Germline CDR1 SGHDT, CDR2 YYEEEE. The CDR3 covers 15 residues. The chain's CDR3 is CASSIGQGVVTEAFF. The DNA of the CDR3 is TGTGCCAGCAGCATTGGACAGGGTGTTGTCACTGAAGCTTTCTTT.

The chain is built from TRBV7-6 and TRBJ2-5; D is ambiguous. CDR3 length: 17 amino acids. V lost 0 bases and J lost 5, with 19 bases in between. Per germline, CDR1 SGHVS and CDR2 FNYEAQ. The CDR3 protein is CASSLANAERVMETQYF. The CDR3 DNA reads TGTGCCAGCAGCTTAGCAAACGCCGAAAGGGTGATGGAGACCCAGTACTTC.

The gene calls are TRBV15 and TRBJ2-7; tentatively, D is TRBD1 or TRBD2 (6 bases each). The V gene lost 0 bases and the J gene lost 4 bases, with 16 bases spanning the gap. CDR1 LNHNV and CDR2 YYDKDF come from the germline V gene (reference sequence). The CDR3 consists of 16 residues. In DNA form, the CDR3 reads TGTGCCACCAGCAGAGATGTGCGTTCGGGGGCTTACGAGCAGTACTTC. It is translated as CATSRDVRSGAYEQYF.